Included here is one TCR beta chain sequence, with context. Its specificity is unknown. This entry belongs to a study of T cell responses to AZD1222 COVID-19 vaccine. This CDR3 contains 16 residues. V shed 0 bases and J 2 bases; nucleotides not matched to a gene: 3. The germline CDR1 and CDR2 sequences are ENHRY and SYGVKD. Broader study findings: Spike-specific TCR breadth and depth went up after people got two AZD1222 doses. No repertoire was sampled before or during the peak T cell response, only after it.

This table comes from immunoSEQ multiplex PCR, and its TCRdb copy is limited to in-frame clones, with some not included. Of over 130,000 clones listed, roughly nine tenths are singletons. Specimen: peripheral blood, collected 28 days after the second dose of the MenACWY control vaccine. The receptor was isolated from an adult who received the MenACWY meningococcal vaccine as a control. V and J are TRBV10-3 and TRBJ2-2, with 7 bases aligning to TRBD2. CDR3 DNA: TGTGCCATCAGTGAGTCTCCGGGACTAAACACCGGGGAGCTGTTTTTT. It is translated as CAISESPGLNTGELFF.